A selection of T cell receptor beta chains follows, all from one sample in a study of T cell changes during pregnancy in multiple sclerosis. Only in-frame clones appear in the TCRdb table, and some are missing; sequencing was by immunoSEQ multiplex PCR. The sample holds roughly 110,000 clones, roughly 90% seen once. Sequenced material: peripheral blood, taken in the third trimester of pregnancy. Source of these receptors: a female donor in good health, enrolled as a control in a pregnancy study. Each CDR3 is given with its conserved first and last residue. Each record gives: D gene, J gene, clone size, V gene, CDR3 DNA, CDR3 protein. A D gene is named only where the DNA matches it firmly. Only part of the rows carry a size: once, few, many, or a class if the clone is expanded.

D gene: TRBD2; J gene: TRBJ2-7; clone size: once; V gene: TRBV11-2; CDR3 DNA: TGTGCCAGCATCCTGACTAGCAGGCTGGGGTCCGAGCAGTACTTC; CDR3 protein: CASILTSRLGSEQYF
D gene: TRBD2; J gene: TRBJ2-1; clone size: -; V gene: TRBV5-6; CDR3 DNA: TGTGCCAGCAGTCGGCTAGCGGGGGGTCGCTCCTACAATGAGCAGTTCTTC; CDR3 protein: CASSRLAGGRSYNEQFF
D gene: -; J gene: TRBJ1-5; clone size: -; V gene: TRBV27; CDR3 DNA: TGTGCCAGCAGTGGGGGGGCCATTCTAGGGGCCAATCAGCCCCAGCATTTT; CDR3 protein: CASSGGAILGANQPQHF
D gene: TRBD1; J gene: TRBJ2-7; clone size: -; V gene: TRBV30; CDR3 DNA: TGTGCCTGGAACCACCGGGACAGGGTTCGGCGGGAGCAGTACTTC; CDR3 protein: CAWNHRDRVRREQYF
D gene: TRBD1; J gene: TRBJ1-2; clone size: -; V gene: TRBV29-1; CDR3 DNA: TGCAGCGTTGAAGATAGGACAGGGTTTAACTATGGCTACACCTTC; CDR3 protein: CSVEDRTGFNYGYTF
D gene: -; J gene: TRBJ2-7; clone size: -; V gene: TRBV11-2; CDR3 DNA: TGTGCCAGCAGCGTGTCTAAATTCTCCTACGAGCAGTACTTC; CDR3 protein: CASSVSKFSYEQYF
D gene: -; J gene: TRBJ1-1; clone size: once; V gene: TRBV5-4; CDR3 DNA: TGTGCCAGCAGCTTGGATCTGGGAAGGGAGACTGAAGCTTTCTTT; CDR3 protein: CASSLDLGRETEAFF
D gene: -; J gene: TRBJ2-5; clone size: -; V gene: TRBV4-1; CDR3 DNA: TGCGCCAGCTCTAGGACAGCAACGTACCAAGAGACCCAGTACTTC; CDR3 protein: CASSRTATYQETQYF
D gene: -; J gene: TRBJ1-2; clone size: -; V gene: TRBV30; CDR3 DNA: TGTGCCTGGAGGAGGGCTGGCTACACCTTC; CDR3 protein: CAWRRAGYTF
D gene: TRBD1; J gene: TRBJ1-2; clone size: -; V gene: TRBV5-4; CDR3 DNA: TGTGCCAGCAGCACCGGGACAGTTAACTACTATGGCTACACCTTC; CDR3 protein: CASSTGTVNYYGYTF
D gene: TRBD2; J gene: TRBJ2-2; clone size: -; V gene: TRBV5-5; CDR3 DNA: TGTGCCAGCAGGCGGGCGGGGGAGGCAGGCACCGGGGAGCTGTTTTTT; CDR3 protein: CASRRAGEAGTGELFF
D gene: TRBD1; J gene: TRBJ1-5; clone size: -; V gene: TRBV19; CDR3 DNA: TGTGCCAGTAGTATTGTACAGGGGGGTCAGCCCCAGCATTTT; CDR3 protein: CASSIVQGGQPQHF
D gene: -; J gene: TRBJ2-6; clone size: -; V gene: TRBV5-6; CDR3 DNA: TGTGCCAGCAGCTCGAAACCGGGGGAGCCTTCGGGTGGGGCCAACGTCCTGACTTTC; CDR3 protein: CASSSKPGEPSGGANVLTF
D gene: -; J gene: TRBJ2-7; clone size: -; V gene: TRBV29-1; CDR3 DNA: TGCAGCGTTGAGGATGGGGACACATCCTACGAGCAGTACTTC; CDR3 protein: CSVEDGDTSYEQYF
D gene: TRBD1; J gene: TRBJ2-3; clone size: -; V gene: TRBV30; CDR3 DNA: TGTGCCTGGAGTGAGGGACAGGGGGCAGATACGCAGTATTTT; CDR3 protein: CAWSEGQGADTQYF
D gene: TRBD1; J gene: TRBJ2-2; clone size: -; V gene: TRBV4-3; CDR3 DNA: TGCGCCAGCAGCCAAGTCACAGGACAGGGGAGCGGCGGGGAGCTGTTTTTT; CDR3 protein: CASSQVTGQGSGGELFF
D gene: -; J gene: TRBJ2-3; clone size: -; V gene: TRBV5-6; CDR3 DNA: TGTGCCAGCAGCGAGACAGGAGATACGCAGTATTTT; CDR3 protein: CASSETGDTQYF
D gene: TRBD1; J gene: TRBJ1-6; clone size: -; V gene: TRBV7-3; CDR3 DNA: TGTGCCAGCAGCCAAGCGGGGGCAGGGGGAAATTCACCCCTCCACTTT; CDR3 protein: CASSQAGAGGNSPLHF
D gene: TRBD1; J gene: TRBJ1-1; clone size: -; V gene: TRBV2; CDR3 DNA: TGTGCCAGCTCTAAAACCCCCCCAGGACAGGGGAAGACTGAAGCTTTCTTT; CDR3 protein: CASSKTPPGQGKTEAFF
D gene: TRBD2; J gene: TRBJ2-1; clone size: -; V gene: TRBV4-3; CDR3 DNA: TGCGCCAGCAGCCAAGAGCTCCCTAGGCGGGGGGGGACCTACATCCACAATGAGCAGTTCTTC; CDR3 protein: CASSQELPRRGGTYIHNEQFF
D gene: -; J gene: TRBJ1-2; clone size: once; V gene: TRBV4-3; CDR3 DNA: TGCGCCAGCAGCCAAGATCTCAGAAACTATGGCTACACCTTC; CDR3 protein: CASSQDLRNYGYTF
D gene: -; J gene: TRBJ2-1; clone size: -; V gene: TRBV7-6; CDR3 DNA: TGTGCCAGCAGCTTAGGCCCTGCGGGGCAGGAGCAGTTCTTC; CDR3 protein: CASSLGPAGQEQFF
D gene: TRBD1; J gene: TRBJ1-3; clone size: -; V gene: TRBV6-5; CDR3 DNA: TGTGCCAGCTCGGGACAGCTTAACTCTGGAAACACCATATATTTT; CDR3 protein: CASSGQLNSGNTIYF
D gene: TRBD1; J gene: TRBJ2-3; clone size: -; V gene: TRBV2; CDR3 DNA: TGTGCCAGCAGCTACAGGGGTGGCACAGATACGCAGTATTTT; CDR3 protein: CASSYRGGTDTQYF
D gene: -; J gene: TRBJ2-2; clone size: once; V gene: TRBV6-1; CDR3 DNA: TGTGCCAGCAGTGCGACACCGAACACCGGGGAGCTGTTTTTT; CDR3 protein: CASSATPNTGELFF